The 30 T cell receptor beta chains below were found in one sample sequenced in a study of control samples from healthy donors and cancer patients. Here immunoSEQ multiplex PCR was the method, and the copy in TCRdb shows in-frame clones only, minus some. Counted here are 150,000 to 200,000 clones, around 91% occurring once; the ten biggest clones make up about 1.4%. What was sequenced was blood. These receptors were collected from a woman aged 45-59 years in good health.

This CDR3 is CAWNPRPGNQPQHF. Written as DNA, the CDR3 is TGTGCCTGGAACCCCCGACCTGGCAATCAGCCCCAGCATTTT. The J gene is TRBJ1-5, the V gene TRBV30; D not certain. The CDR3 runs 14 residues. V was shortened by 4 bases and J by 2 bases, with 12 bases between the two germline ends. The germline V gene has CDR1 GTSNPN and CDR2 SVGIG (reference sequence).

This clone was seen a single time. The CDR3 loop is CASSGGEVLSTQYF. The CDR3 DNA follows: TGTGCCAGCAGCGGGGGGGAGGTTCTGAGTACGCAGTATTTT. The chain couples TRBV5-5 to TRBJ2-3; 7 positions agree with TRBD2. The germline V gene has CDR1 SGHKS and CDR2 YYEKEE (reference sequence). The junction had 10 bases not matched to a gene; V was cut back by 4 bases and J by 8 bases. The CDR3 loop spans 14 amino acids.

The chain recombines TRBV6-5 with TRBJ2-7, with no clear D. Per germline, CDR1 MNHEY and CDR2 SVGAGI. This CDR3 contains 13 residues. V lost 3 bases and J lost 6, with 12 bases in between. The CDR3 bases are TGTGCCAGCAGTTATTCCCCTACGACCGAGCAGTACTTC. Protein sequence: CASSYSPTTEQYF.

The chain employs TRBV4-3 and TRBJ2-2; TRBD1 or TRBD2 may be the D gene (5 bases each). V lost 1 base to trimming and J lost 6 bases, with 15 bases between them. The CDR3 runs to 16 residues. Germline-derived CDR1 and CDR2 are LGHNA and YSLEER. The CDR3 sequence is CASSQGGPNGPGELFF. CDR3 sequence (DNA): TGCGCCAGCAGCCAAGGGGGACCAAACGGGCCCGGGGAGCTGTTTTTT.

This clone was found a few times. V gene TRBV27 combines with J gene TRBJ2-3; D gene unclear. The V gene's germline CDR1 is MNHEY and CDR2 SMNVEV (reference sequence). CDR3 length: 13 amino acids. Trimming left V 6 bases short and J 4 bases short, with 11 bases between. The CDR3 DNA reads TGTGCCAGCAGGCCGATAACTTCAGATACGCAGTATTTT. Its protein is CASRPITSDTQYF.

The V call is TRBV2, the J call TRBJ2-5; D is unclear. Deletions cut 3 bases from V and 5 bases from J, with 13 bases between. The V gene's germline CDR1 is SNHLY and CDR2 FYNNEI. This CDR3 comprises 14 residues. In DNA form, the CDR3 reads TGTGCCAGCAGTGAGAGGCTACAAGGGGAGACCCAGTACTTC. Its translation is CASSERLQGETQYF.

This chain links TRBV5-1 with TRBJ2-1; D unclear. The CDR3 covers 13 residues. V was shortened by 3 bases and J by 4 bases, with 8 bases between the two germline ends. Looked up from germline, CDR1 is SGHRS and CDR2 is YFSETQ. This CDR3 reads CASSWGGYNEQFF. CDR3 in DNA: TGCGCCAGCAGCTGGGGTGGGTACAATGAGCAGTTCTTC.

The chain recombines TRBV11-2 with TRBJ2-3; the D is unclear. Germline V CDR1 and CDR2: SGHAT, FQNNGV. V lost 1 base and J lost 4, with 9 bases in between. The CDR3 loop spans 14 amino acids. CDR3 DNA sequence: TGTGCCAGCAGCTTAGGGTGGGTCGCAGATACGCAGTATTTT. Translation gives CASSLGWVADTQYF.

CDR3 DNA sequence: TGTGCCAGCAGTTCTAGCGCACTAGGGACAAATGAGCAGTTCTTC. As protein: CASSSSALGTNEQFF. The V gene is TRBV9, the J gene TRBJ2-1; D is possibly TRBD1 or TRBD2 (6 bases each). V lost 5 bases, J lost 7 bases, and 19 bases lay in between. The CDR3 covers 15 residues. Germline values: CDR1 SGDLS, CDR2 YYNGEE.

The CDR3: CASRTRYGSSYEQYF. DNA for the CDR3: TGTGCCAGCCGTACGAGGTACGGCAGCTCCTACGAGCAGTACTTC. The genes are TRBV6-5 and TRBJ2-7, with D uncertain. The V and J ends lost 8 bases and 0 bases respectively, with 17 bases between them. There are 15 residues in the CDR3. Germline V gene data show CDR1 as MNHEY and CDR2 as SVGAGI.

This sequence joins TRBV19 and TRBJ1-5, with D possibly matching TRBD1 (5 bases). Deletions cut 5 bases from V and 4 bases from J, with 12 bases between. This CDR3 is built from 14 residues. Germline V CDR1 and CDR2: LNHDA, SQIVND (reference sequence). The CDR3 is CASSPRDGNQPQHF. The CDR3 DNA reads TGTGCCAGTAGTCCCCGGGACGGGAATCAGCCCCAGCATTTT.

The V call is TRBV4-3, the J call TRBJ2-5, with D hard to call. The germline V gene encodes CDR1 LGHNA and CDR2 YSLEER. Trimming cost V 0 bases and J 5 bases, with 13 bases left between them. The CDR3 loop spans 15 amino acids. CDR3 DNA: TGCGCCAGCAGCCAAGACAGGATGGTGGGGGAGACCCAGTACTTC. This codes for CASSQDRMVGETQYF.

In its sample, this clone was seen once. The chain employs TRBV6-5 and TRBJ2-1, with unresolved D. Germline CDR1 reads MNHEY; CDR2 reads SVGAGI. Trimming took off 6 bases at V and 3 bases at J, with 6 bases between the two ends. CDR3 length: 12 residues. This CDR3 is CASSLDYNEQFF. For the CDR3, the DNA is TGTGCCAGCAGCTTAGACTACAATGAGCAGTTCTTC.

The chain links TRBV19 to TRBJ1-5; D is perhaps TRBD1 (5 bases). V was cut by 8 bases and J by 3 bases, with 17 bases left in between. CDR3 length: 15 amino acids. From germline, CDR1 is LNHDA and CDR2 SQIVND (reference sequence). CDR3 DNA sequence: TGTGCCAGTTCCGAGCCGGGGCGGTACAATCAGCCCCAGCATTTT. Amino acids: CASSEPGRYNQPQHF.

This clone was detected only once. V usage is TRBV27 and J usage is TRBJ2-7, with D perhaps TRBD2 (5 bases). V was trimmed by 2 bases and J by 6 bases, leaving 17 bases between them. The CDR3 has 15 amino acids. CDR1 is MNHEY and CDR2 is SMNVEV in the germline V gene (reference sequence). DNA of the CDR3: TGTGCCAGCAGTTTAGAGGGCGTCTACATGGGCGAGCAGTACTTC. Translated: CASSLEGVYMGEQYF.

The chain combines TRBV6-2 or TRBV6-3 with TRBJ1-5; no clear D. The germline V and J ends were trimmed by 5 bases and 3 bases, with 8 bases remaining between them. This CDR3 contains 13 residues. From germline, CDR1 is MNHEY and CDR2 SVGEGT. The CDR3 loop is CASSPRDNQPQHF. The CDR3 DNA reads as TGTGCCAGCAGTCCCCGGGACAATCAGCCCCAGCATTTT.

The genes are TRBV11-2 and TRBJ2-7; the match to TRBD2 covers 10 bases. After removal of 3 bases from V and 7 bases from J, the junction contained 6 bases not matched to a gene. CDR1 is SGHAT and CDR2 is FQNNGV in the germline V gene. The CDR3 has 14 amino acids. The CDR3 region has the DNA TGTGCCAGCAGCTTTAGGACTAGCGGACTAGAGCAGTACTTC. It yields the protein CASSFRTSGLEQYF. Full variable domain (missing parts from reference TRBV11-2 and TRBJ2-7): EAGVAQSPRYKIIEKRQSVAFWCNPISGHATLYWYQQILGQGPKLLIQFQNNGVVDDSQLPKDRFSAERLKGVDSTLKIQPAKLEDSAVYLCASSFRTSGLEQYFGPGTRLTVT.

V gene TRBV9 combines with J gene TRBJ2-5; possible D gene TRBD2, 5 bases. This CDR3 is 14 amino acids long. CDR1 SGDLS and CDR2 YYNGEE come from the germline V gene. Trimming pared 0 bases from V and 5 bases from J, leaving 11 bases between. The CDR3 coding sequence is TGTGCCAGCAGCGTAGCGGGGTTGGGGGAGACCCAGTACTTC. This sequence encodes CASSVAGLGETQYF.

The rearrangement joins TRBV20-1 to TRBJ2-7, with D unclear. Germline V gene lookup returns CDR1 DFQATT and CDR2 SNEGSKA (reference sequence). This CDR3 has 11 amino acids. V was cut by 3 bases and J by 4 bases, with 7 bases left in between. CDR3 sequence reads: CSASPRYEQYF. In nucleotides, the CDR3 is TGCAGTGCTAGCCCTCGGTACGAGCAGTACTTC.

The V gene is TRBV4-1, the J gene TRBJ1-2, with D maybe TRBD1 (6 bases). The germline gives CDR1 MGHRA, CDR2 YSYEKL. Trimming pared 2 bases from V and 4 bases from J, leaving 20 bases between. The length of the CDR3 is 17 residues. CDR3 region: CASSQLVGGPVVYGYTF. The CDR3 bases are TGCGCCAGCAGCCAACTAGTCGGGGGCCCCGTGGTCTATGGCTACACCTTC.

The rearrangement uses TRBV30 and TRBJ2-3, with 8 bases lining up with TRBD1. Unmatched junction bases numbered 7, after V lost 4 bases and J lost 1 base. Germline CDR1 reads GTSNPN; CDR2 reads SVGIG (reference sequence). This CDR3 region has 15 residues. CDR3 nucleotides: TGTGCCTGGACCAAGTTGGGACAGGGCACAGATACGCAGTATTTT. This translates into CAWTKLGQGTDTQYF.

This clone turned up a few times. The rearrangement joins TRBV6-5 to TRBJ2-7, with a possible D match to TRBD1 (5 bases). V was trimmed by 4 bases and J by 3 bases, leaving 19 bases between them. Germline V gives CDR1 MNHEY, CDR2 SVGAGI. This CDR3 spans 16 amino acids. CDR3 DNA sequence: TGTGCCAGCAGTTCTAACCCCCCAGGGCTCGGCTACGAGCAGTACTTC. Translating gives CASSSNPPGLGYEQYF.

V usage is TRBV7-2 and J usage is TRBJ1-2; tentative D call: TRBD1 (5 bases). The CDR3 extends over 13 amino acids. Germline CDR1 and CDR2: SGHTA and FQGNSA. The V end lost 6 bases, the J end lost 3 bases, and 11 bases lay between the germline ends. CDR3 loop: CASRLDNYYGYTF. The DNA for the CDR3 is TGTGCCAGCAGACTGGACAATTACTATGGCTACACCTTC.

The table lists this clone with a count of one. This chain joins TRBV28 and TRBJ2-2, with 11 positions matching TRBD2. V lost 11 bases to trimming and J lost 4 bases; unmatched junction nucleotides: 6. Germline CDR1 MDHEN, CDR2 SYDVKM. This CDR3 spans 14 amino acids. CDR3 protein: CAAILAGGTGELFF. The CDR3 nucleotides are TGTGCCGCGATCCTAGCGGGGGGCACCGGGGAGCTGTTTTTT.

The genes are TRBV6-4 and TRBJ2-3; TRBD1 matches at 7 bases. Germline trimming cut 2 bases from V and 3 bases from J; bases unmatched to any gene: 2. CDR3 length: 14 amino acids. The V gene's germline CDR1 is MRHNA and CDR2 SNTAGT. The CDR3 reads CASSDRGRTDTQYF. DNA of the CDR3: TGTGCCAGCAGTGACAGGGGGCGTACAGATACGCAGTATTTT.

Worth noting for this clone: Distinct nucleotide sequences in the sample also encode this CDR3. The rearrangement links TRBV5-4 to TRBJ2-1, with 9 bases aligning to TRBD2. The germline gives CDR1 SGHNT, CDR2 YYREEE (reference sequence). This CDR3 has 13 amino acids. J gave up 7 bases and V 2 bases, and 1 base lay outside the gene matches. CDR3 DNA sequence: TGTGCCAGCAGCTTAGCGGGAGGTAATGAGCAGTTCTTC. It specifies CASSLAGGNEQFF.

The rearrangement links TRBV2 to TRBJ2-3; D ambiguous. Germline CDR1 is SNHLY and CDR2 is FYNNEI. The CDR3 sequence is 14 residues long. V lost 8 bases and J 2 bases, leaving 14 bases between the germline ends. The CDR3 is CASALLIITDTQYF. The CDR3, as DNA: TGTGCCAGCGCCCTCTTAATAATCACAGATACGCAGTATTTT.

This chain uses TRBV3-1 (or the pseudogene TRBV3-2) with TRBJ1-6; a possible D gene is TRBD1 (6 bases). V shed 2 bases and J shed 6 bases, with 11 bases lying between them. The germline gives CDR1 LGHDT, CDR2 YNNKEL (reference sequence). The CDR3 loop spans 15 amino acids. The CDR3 protein is CASSQMGRGNSPLHF. Here the CDR3 DNA reads TGTGCCAGCAGCCAAATGGGCAGGGGTAATTCACCCCTCCACTTT.

CDR3: CATSDPSQGLNYGYTF. CDR3 in DNA: TGTGCCACCAGTGATCCAAGCCAGGGTTTAAACTATGGCTACACCTTC. The chain combines TRBV24-1 with TRBJ1-2, with a tentative D call TRBD1 (5 bases). Trimming shortened V by 3 bases and J by 2 bases, and 15 bases separated the two germline ends. Germline-derived CDR1 and CDR2 are KGHDR and SFDVKD. The CDR3 contains 16 residues.

The chain carries TRBV5-1 and TRBJ2-6; 8 bases are a match to TRBD1. The J segment lost 0 bases and the V segment lost 6 bases, leaving 11 bases of the junction unmatched. The V gene's germline CDR1 is SGHRS and CDR2 YFSETQ. The CDR3 consists of 18 residues. The CDR3 DNA follows: TGCGCCAGCAACCTCGGACAGGGCGTTACCTCTGGGGCCAACGTCCTGACTTTC. Amino acid sequence: CASNLGQGVTSGANVLTF.